This TCR beta chain was identified in a study of tumor-infiltrating lymphocytes in primary liver carcinoma. The overall study: Roughly 3.5 to 7.13 million productive TCRbeta reads came from each sample, comparable across tissue types.

Out of unsorted whole blood came the blood RNA, and germline DNA was extracted as well. The study's findings and limits: Lower overlap was observed for tumor-adjacent and tumor-blood pairs relative to tumor region pairs.

This clonotype came up many times. Antigen: not known. Making TCR beta cDNA involved approximately 520 ng total RNA and a constant-region primer. Construction of TCR beta libraries relied on three successive nested multiplex PCR rounds employing slightly modified ARM-PCR. Rounds one and two of PCR, each of roughly 10 cycles, were primed with TRBV1-TRBV30 forward primers and a C-beta reverse primer. One entry per CDR3 protein, called by TCRdb with MiXCR from the multiplex PCR reads. The data show about 320,000 distinct CDR3 sequences, approximately 60% seen once. CDR3 length equals 13 residues. The V end was cut by 5 bases, the J end by 5 bases, with 11 bases between. From germline, CDR1 is SGHAT and CDR2 FQDESV (reference sequence).

The V and J genes are TRBV11-1 and TRBJ2-3; D may be TRBD2 (5 bases). The sequence derives from a man aged 35 to 55 with primary liver carcinoma and hepatitis B virus infection. Material: peripheral blood. The CDR3 DNA reads as TGTGCCAGCAGCCCCCGGACTCGAGATACGCAGTATTTT. It codes for CASSPRTRDTQYF.